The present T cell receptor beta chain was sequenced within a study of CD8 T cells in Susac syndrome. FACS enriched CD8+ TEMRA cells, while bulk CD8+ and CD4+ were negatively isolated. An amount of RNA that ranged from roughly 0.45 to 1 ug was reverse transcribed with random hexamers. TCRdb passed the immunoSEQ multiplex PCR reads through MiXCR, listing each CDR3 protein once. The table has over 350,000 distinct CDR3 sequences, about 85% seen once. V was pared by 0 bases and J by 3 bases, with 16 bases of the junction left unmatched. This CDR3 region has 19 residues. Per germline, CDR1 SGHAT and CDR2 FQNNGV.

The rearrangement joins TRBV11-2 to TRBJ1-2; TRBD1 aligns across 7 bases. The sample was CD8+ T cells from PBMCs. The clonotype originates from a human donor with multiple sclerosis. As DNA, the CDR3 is TGTGCCAGCAGCTTAGAGGGGCCGAGAGAGGCAGGGGGTCACTATGGCTACACCTTC. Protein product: CASSLEGPREAGGHYGYTF.